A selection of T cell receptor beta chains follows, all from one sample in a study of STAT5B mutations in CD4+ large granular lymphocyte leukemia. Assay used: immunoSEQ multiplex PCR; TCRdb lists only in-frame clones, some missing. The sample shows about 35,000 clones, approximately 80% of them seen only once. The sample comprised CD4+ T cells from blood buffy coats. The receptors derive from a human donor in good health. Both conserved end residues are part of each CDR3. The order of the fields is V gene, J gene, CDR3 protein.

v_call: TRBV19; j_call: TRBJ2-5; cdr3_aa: CASSSLAGGETQYF
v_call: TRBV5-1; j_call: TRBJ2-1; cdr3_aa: CASSIGQGVGEQFF
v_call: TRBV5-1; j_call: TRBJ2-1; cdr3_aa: CASSEGLAGVNEQFF
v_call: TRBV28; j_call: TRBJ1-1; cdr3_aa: CASSMLRVATEAFF
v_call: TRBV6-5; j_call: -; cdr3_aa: CASSYPRENYEQYF
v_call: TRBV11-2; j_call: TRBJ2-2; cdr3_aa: CASSPTRQTTGELFF
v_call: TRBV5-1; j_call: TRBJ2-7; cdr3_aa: CASSLSPRADMVPDYEQYF
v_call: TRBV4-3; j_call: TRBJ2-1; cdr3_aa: CASSQDGAGLYNEQFF
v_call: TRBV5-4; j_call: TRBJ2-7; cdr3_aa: CASSLGERAYSYEQYF
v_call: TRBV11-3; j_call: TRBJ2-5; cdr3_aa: CASSNQQETQYF
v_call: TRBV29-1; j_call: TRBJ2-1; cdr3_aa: CSVEDSQSGIF
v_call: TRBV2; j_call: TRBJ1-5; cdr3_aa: CASSEEGGSNQPQHF
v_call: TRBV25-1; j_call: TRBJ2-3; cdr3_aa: CASSDRPAGADTQYF
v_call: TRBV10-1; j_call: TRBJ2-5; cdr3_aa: CASSESGPGGAQYF
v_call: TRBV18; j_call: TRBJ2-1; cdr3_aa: CASSAQGSSYNEQFF
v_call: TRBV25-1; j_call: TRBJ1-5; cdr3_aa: CASSDGNQPQHF
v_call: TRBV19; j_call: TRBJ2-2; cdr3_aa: CASTFYGGDTGELFF
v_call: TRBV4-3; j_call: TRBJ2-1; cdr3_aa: CASSLTGGRNEQFF
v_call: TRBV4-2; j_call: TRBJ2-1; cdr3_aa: CASSLLSSGGYNEQFF
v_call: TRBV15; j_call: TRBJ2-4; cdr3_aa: CATSSPPGLAKNIQYF
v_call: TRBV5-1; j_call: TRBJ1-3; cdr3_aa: CASSLAGAVGNTIYF
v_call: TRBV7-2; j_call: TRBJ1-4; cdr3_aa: CASSPVSGVEKLFF
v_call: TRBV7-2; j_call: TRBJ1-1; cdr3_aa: CASRAGGWIEAFF
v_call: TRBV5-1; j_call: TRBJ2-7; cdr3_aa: CASSWISGTSYREQYF
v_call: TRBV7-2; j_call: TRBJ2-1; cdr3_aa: CASSLSRGDDEQFF
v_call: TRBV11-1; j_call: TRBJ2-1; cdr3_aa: CASSPGLGVQGGSNEQFF
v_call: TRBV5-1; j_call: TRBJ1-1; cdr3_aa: CASSLLGSGTEAFF
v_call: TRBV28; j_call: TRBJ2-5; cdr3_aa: CASSSPGRGGYQETQYF
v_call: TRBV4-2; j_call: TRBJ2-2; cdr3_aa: CASSSSGRNTGELFF
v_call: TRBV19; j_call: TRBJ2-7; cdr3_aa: CASSIIGGGPPEQYF
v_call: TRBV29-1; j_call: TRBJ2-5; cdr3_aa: CSVATGKETQYF
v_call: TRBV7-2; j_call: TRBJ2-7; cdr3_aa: CASSLKVYEQYF
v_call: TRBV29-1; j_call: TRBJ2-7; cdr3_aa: CSVEQGLGQYF
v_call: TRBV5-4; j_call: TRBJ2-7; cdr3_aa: CASSLEYGTEQYF
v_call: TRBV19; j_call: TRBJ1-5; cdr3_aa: CASSSDTGGRNQPQHF
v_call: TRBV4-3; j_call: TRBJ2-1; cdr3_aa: CASSQSRASDSYNEQFF
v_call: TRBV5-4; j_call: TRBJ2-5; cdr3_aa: CASSSLRGTQYF
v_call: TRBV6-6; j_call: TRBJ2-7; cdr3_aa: CASRIKLAGVYEQYF
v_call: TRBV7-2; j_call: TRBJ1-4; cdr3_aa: CASSLAVGQGSEKLFF
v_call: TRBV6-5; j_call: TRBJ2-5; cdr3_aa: CASSQPLAGQETQYF
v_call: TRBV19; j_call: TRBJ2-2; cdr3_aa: CASKPGRNTGELFF
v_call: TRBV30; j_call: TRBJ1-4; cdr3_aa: CAFYPGQGAEKLFF
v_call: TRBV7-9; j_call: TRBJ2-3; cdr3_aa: CASSPGVAGGPTDTQYF
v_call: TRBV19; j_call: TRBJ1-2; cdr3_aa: CASSPGDRVGYGYTF
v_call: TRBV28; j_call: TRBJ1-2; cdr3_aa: CASSLNGAGKNYGYTF
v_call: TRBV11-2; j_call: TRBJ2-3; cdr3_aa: CASSANGAHPDTQYF
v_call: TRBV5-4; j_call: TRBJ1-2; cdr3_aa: CASSLVEGANYGYTF
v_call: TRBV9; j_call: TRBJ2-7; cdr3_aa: CASSVSGGSDHEQYF
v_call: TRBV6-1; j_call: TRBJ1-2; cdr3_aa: CASSLGGIDYGYTF
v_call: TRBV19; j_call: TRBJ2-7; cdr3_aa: CASSWRGAYEQYF
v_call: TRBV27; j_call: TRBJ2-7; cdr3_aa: CASSLSPHIAGGYEQYF
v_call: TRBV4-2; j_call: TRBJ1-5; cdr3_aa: CASSQELTGIGNQPQHF
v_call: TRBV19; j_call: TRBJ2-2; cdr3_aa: CASRGKGTGELFF